The rows below give T cell receptor beta chains drawn from one sample of a study of cytomegalovirus exposure and HLA in healthy donors. Clones were read by immunoSEQ multiplex PCR, and TCRdb kept only the in-frame ones, dropping some. The sample shows roughly 190,000 clones, 65% to 80% of them seen only once. Sequenced material: PBMCs. The receptor set was obtained from a woman between 40 and 50 years old in good health and CMV-seronegative. Both conserved end residues are part of each CDR3. The D gene is left open where the match is weak. Rows may omit the clone size; those that give it use once, few, many or a size class.

v_call	d_call	j_call	clone_size	cdr3_aa	cdr3_nt
TRBV27	TRBD1	TRBJ1-5	NA	CASSGDRGGNQPQHF	TGTGCCAGCAGTGGGGACAGGGGGGGCAATCAGCCCCAGCATTTT
TRBV7-2	NA	TRBJ1-2	once	CASSLVGGSSPNYGYTF	TGTGCCAGCAGCTTAGTAGGAGGCTCTTCCCCTAACTATGGCTACACCTTC
TRBV7-2	NA	TRBJ1-5	NA	CASRGPTGQPQHF	TGTGCCAGCAGGGGCCCGACCGGCCAGCCCCAGCATTTT
TRBV7-2	TRBD1	TRBJ1-3	NA	CASSFDGTAGNTIYF	TGTGCCAGCAGCTTTGACGGGACAGCCGGAAACACCATATATTTT
TRBV5-1	TRBD1	TRBJ1-3	NA	CASSQGQPSGNTIYF	TGCGCCAGCAGCCAGGGACAGCCCTCTGGAAACACCATATATTTT
TRBV4-1	TRBD2	TRBJ2-1	NA	CASSQGGLAGEGYNEQFF	TGCGCCAGCAGCCAAGGCGGTCTAGCGGGAGAAGGATACAATGAGCAGTTCTTC
TRBV9	TRBD2	TRBJ2-5	NA	CASSVRLGLAGETQYF	TGTGCCAGCAGCGTGAGGCTGGGACTAGCGGGAGAGACCCAGTACTTC
TRBV30	NA	TRBJ2-7	NA	CAWSQASLYEQYF	TGTGCCTGGAGTCAGGCTTCGCTCTACGAGCAGTACTTC
TRBV4-3	TRBD1	TRBJ1-2	few	CASSQTGGRSIYGYTF	TGCGCCAGCAGCCAGACAGGGGGTAGGTCCATCTATGGCTACACCTTC
TRBV11-2	TRBD2	TRBJ2-2	NA	CASSLVAGASGELFF	TGTGCCAGCAGCTTAGTGGCGGGAGCTTCCGGGGAGCTGTTTTTT
TRBV7-2	NA	TRBJ2-1	NA	CASSTDSTRNEQFF	TGTGCCAGCAGCACGGACTCGACTCGAAATGAGCAGTTCTTC
TRBV5-1	NA	TRBJ2-3	NA	CASSLDRSPPDTQYF	TGCGCCAGCAGCTTGGACAGGTCCCCCCCAGATACGCAGTATTTT
TRBV7-2	TRBD2	TRBJ2-1	NA	CASSARTSGTHEQFF	TGTGCCAGCAGCGCGAGGACTAGCGGGACCCATGAGCAGTTCTTC
TRBV5-1	NA	TRBJ2-2	NA	CASSQFLGGTGELFF	TGCGCCAGCAGCCAGTTCCTGGGGGGCACCGGGGAGCTGTTTTTT
TRBV6-1	TRBD2	TRBJ2-3	NA	CASSETSGRGTDTQYF	TGTGCCAGCAGTGAGACTAGCGGGCGTGGGACAGATACGCAGTATTTT
TRBV7-9	NA	TRBJ2-7	NA	CASSSVGNPYEQYF	TGTGCCAGCAGCTCCGTGGGCAATCCCTACGAGCAGTACTTC
TRBV6-5	TRBD1	TRBJ2-7	NA	CASSYTGDYEQYF	TGTGCCAGCAGTTACACAGGGGACTACGAGCAGTACTTC
TRBV11-1	TRBD1	TRBJ1-6	NA	CASSSGPGGNSPLHF	TGTGCCAGCAGCTCAGGTCCAGGGGGGAATTCACCCCTCCACTTT
TRBV6-1	TRBD1	TRBJ1-4	NA	CASNLQDRGSEKLFF	TGTGCCAGCAACCTCCAGGACAGGGGTAGTGAAAAACTGTTTTTT
TRBV7-3	NA	TRBJ1-1	once	CASSLINGGGTEAFF	TGTGCCAGCAGCTTAATCAACGGGGGAGGTACTGAAGCTTTCTTT
TRBV27	TRBD2	TRBJ2-3	NA	CASSFSAGGPGTQYF	TGTGCCAGCAGTTTCTCCGCGGGAGGGCCAGGTACGCAGTATTTT
TRBV7-2	TRBD1	TRBJ1-5	NA	CASSSQGAGQPQHF	TGTGCCAGCAGCTCGCAGGGGGCAGGGCAGCCCCAGCATTTT
TRBV5-1	NA	TRBJ1-1	NA	CASSGGMSVAEAFF	TGCGCCAGCAGCGGAGGGATGAGTGTGGCTGAAGCTTTCTTT
TRBV18	TRBD1	TRBJ2-7	once	CASSPDQGARLYEQYF	TGTGCCAGCTCACCCGACCAGGGGGCCCGTCTCTACGAGCAGTACTTC
TRBV5-1	NA	TRBJ2-2	NA	CASSYTPDTGELFF	TGCGCCAGCAGCTATACGCCGGACACCGGGGAGCTGTTTTTT
TRBV7-7	NA	TRBJ2-3	once	CASSLGAGGTDTQYF	TGTGCCAGCAGCCTAGGGGCGGGTGGTACAGATACGCAGTATTTT
TRBV28	NA	TRBJ2-2	NA	CASSPFRRGTGELFF	TGTGCCAGCAGTCCTTTCAGACGAGGGACCGGGGAGCTGTTTTTT
TRBV27	TRBD1	TRBJ1-4	once	CASSLSALQGVGEKLFF	TGTGCCAGCAGTTTATCTGCCCTACAGGGGGTAGGGGAAAAACTGTTTTTT
TRBV10-3	NA	TRBJ1-1	NA	CAIRASLNTEAFF	TGTGCCATCAGGGCCAGTCTGAACACTGAAGCTTTCTTT
TRBV15	TRBD1	TRBJ1-1	once	CATSRGLTRDSEAFF	TGTGCCACCAGCAGAGGACTAACCCGGGACAGTGAAGCTTTCTTT
TRBV5-5	NA	TRBJ1-1	NA	CASSLTDMNTEAFF	TGTGCCAGCAGCTTAACAGACATGAACACTGAAGCTTTCTTT
TRBV6-4	TRBD2	TRBJ2-7	NA	CASRGGCSGSYEQYF	TGTGCCAGCAGGGGCGGTTGTAGCGGGAGTTACGAGCAGTACTTC
TRBV30	NA	TRBJ1-2	NA	CAWSVGGHSVNYGYTF	TGTGCCTGGAGTGTTGGGGGACATTCCGTTAACTATGGCTACACCTTC
TRBV5-4	TRBD2	TRBJ2-3	NA	CASSRRGEGPPDTQYF	TGTGCCAGCAGCCGCCGGGGGGAGGGCCCCCCAGATACGCAGTATTTT
TRBV19	NA	TRBJ1-1	NA	CASSPLNWLNTEAFF	TGTGCCAGTAGTCCTCTAAATTGGTTGAACACTGAAGCTTTCTTT
TRBV7-9	TRBD2	TRBJ2-1	NA	CASREAGVFNEQFF	TGTGCCAGCAGAGAAGCGGGAGTTTTCAATGAGCAGTTCTTC